The 9 T cell receptor beta chains below were found in one sample sequenced in a study of cytomegalovirus exposure and HLA in healthy donors. 13 Jbeta primers and 60 Vbeta primers were used for the PCR. The protocol was immunoSEQ multiplex PCR, while the TCRdb copy is restricted to in-frame clones and leaves out a portion. The table lists approximately 140,000 clones. Sequenced material: PBMCs. The receptors stem from a woman aged 18-29 years in good health and CMV-seronegative.

This rearrangement joins TRBV19 to TRBJ2-1, with 7 bases aligning to TRBD2. Germline values: CDR1 LNHDA, CDR2 SQIVND (reference sequence). After removal of 5 bases from V and 3 bases from J, the junction contained 7 bases not matched to a gene. The CDR3 length is 15 residues. This CDR3 is CASSPSGGGYNEQFF. In DNA, the CDR3 is TGTGCCAGTAGTCCTTCCGGCGGGGGCTACAATGAGCAGTTCTTC.

The chain is built from TRBV9 and TRBJ1-1; 9 bases are shared with TRBD1. The CDR3 loop spans 16 amino acids. Germline trimming cut 3 bases from V and 4 bases from J; bases unmatched to any gene: 10. The germline CDR1 and CDR2 sequences are SGDLS and YYNGEE. The CDR3 is CASSAGTGWGITEAFF. The DNA for the CDR3 is TGTGCCAGCAGCGCCGGGACAGGGTGGGGTATCACTGAAGCTTTCTTT.

The J gene is TRBJ2-7, the V gene TRBV7-2; 11 nucleotides agree with TRBD2. Germline V gene lookup returns CDR1 SGHTA and CDR2 FQGNSA. Trimming cost V 0 bases and J 1 base; bases outside gene matches: 11. The CDR3 length is 19 residues. The CDR3 sequence is CASSLAHSTSGSWSYEQYV. CDR3 sequence (DNA): TGTGCCAGCAGCTTAGCCCACTCCACTAGCGGGAGCTGGTCCTACGAGCAGTACGTC.

V usage is TRBV7-8 and J usage is TRBJ2-7; D unclear. From germline, CDR1 is SGHVS and CDR2 FQNEAQ. CDR3 length: 13 residues. The V and J ends lost 3 bases and 0 bases respectively, with 6 bases between them. CDR3: CASSFLNSYEQYF. The CDR3 DNA reads as TGTGCCAGCAGCTTTCTTAACTCCTACGAGCAGTACTTC.

The chain is built from TRBV4-2 and TRBJ1-2; D remains ambiguous. The germline V gene has CDR1 LGHNA and CDR2 YNFKEQ. CDR3 size: 14 residues. Trimming pared 3 bases from V and 8 bases from J, leaving 16 bases between. The CDR3 is CASSQSGSLGGYTF. In DNA, the CDR3 is TGTGCCAGCAGCCAGAGCGGGTCCTTGGGGGGCTACACCTTC.

The gene calls are TRBV12-5 and TRBJ2-1; 8 bases agree with TRBD1. This CDR3 is built from 15 residues. CDR1 and CDR2 (germline): LGHNT, FRNRAP. Trimming took 5 bases from V and 8 from J; bases not matched to a gene: 11. The chain's CDR3 is CASGARQGPLDEQFF. CDR3 DNA: TGTGCTAGTGGTGCCAGACAGGGGCCCTTGGATGAGCAGTTCTTC.

V usage is TRBV6-1 and J usage is TRBJ1-1; D is ambiguous. CDR3 length equals 12 residues. The germline CDR1 and CDR2 sequences are MNHNS and SASEGT. Trimming cost V 1 base and J 10 bases, with 10 bases left between them. In DNA form, the CDR3 reads TGTGCCAGCAGTGAAGACAGTCTGGGAGCTTTCTTT. It yields the protein CASSEDSLGAFF.

V and J are TRBV7-2 and TRBJ2-1, with 10 nucleotides matching TRBD2. V trimming: 7 bases; J trimming: 9 bases; junction bases outside the gene matches: 15. Germline assignment: CDR1 SGHTA and CDR2 FQGNSA. The CDR3 consists of 16 residues. CDR3 sequence reads: CASKEESSGRFSEQFF. CDR3 in DNA: TGTGCCAGCAAGGAGGAGAGTAGCGGGAGGTTCAGTGAGCAGTTCTTC.

This sequence joins TRBV18 and TRBJ2-1, with 8 nucleotides matching TRBD2. From germline, CDR1 is KGHSH and CDR2 LQKENI. Losses at the gene ends were 1 base for V and 6 bases for J; bases not matched to a gene: 5. This CDR3 has 15 residues. DNA of the CDR3: TGTGCCAGCTCACCACAAGCGGGAGTTGGCAATGAGCAGTTCTTC. Translated: CASSPQAGVGNEQFF.